What follows is one T cell receptor beta chain and its context. These data come from a study of blood T cell repertoires in COVID-19. Background on the study: Whether acute or convalescent, the COVID-19 samples came from the United States, Italy and Spain.

Sequenced by immunoSEQ multiplex PCR; TCRdb stores in-frame clones only, minus some. Here the sample spans 250,000 or so clones, approximately 84% being singletons. Donors in Cohort 3 who had recovered were those with two negative PCRs, healthcare professional clearance, or resolution of their symptoms. Trimming left V 3 bases short and J 4 bases short, with 12 bases between. The CDR3 is 14 residues long. CDR1 LNHDA and CDR2 SQIVND come from the germline V gene (reference sequence). The receptor was isolated from a middle-aged man who had recovered from COVID-19. The rearrangement joins TRBV19 to TRBJ1-2; tentatively, D is TRBD1 (6 bases). Sequencing was done on a sample of PBMCs or T cells enriched from blood (not recorded which). CDR3: CASSIPTGTYGYTF. CDR3 sequence (DNA): TGTGCCAGTAGTATCCCGACAGGCACCTATGGCTACACCTTC.